This T cell receptor (beta chain) is drawn from a study of cytomegalovirus exposure and HLA in healthy donors. Study results and caveats: Reports indicated that the classifier achieved high specificity and sensitivity in diagnosing cytomegalovirus status. In a later analysis, HLA-associated TCR beta chains were more clonally expanded than equally common others. The Asian-associated ancestry cluster reportedly had fewer N-insertions than the approximately 670-donor mean in a later analysis. Across HLA loci, a later analysis found differing TCR association rates, with DRB1 most and HLA-C fewest.

To note about this clone: Its target is not known.

Primers included in the PCR were 60 Vbeta and 13 Jbeta primers. Sequencing used immunoSEQ multiplex PCR; TCRdb keeps in-frame clones, though not all of them. The sample yields approximately 80,000 clones, approximately 74% seen once. V lost 0 bases and J 6 bases, leaving 15 bases between the germline ends. This CDR3 has 15 residues. Germline assignment: CDR1 SGHDT and CDR2 YYEEEE. The sequenced sample consisted of PBMCs. The clonotype comes from a man aged 25-40 years in good health and CMV-seropositive. The chain employs TRBV5-6 and TRBJ1-1; no firm D call. The CDR3 sequence is CASSLAIPARAEAFF. The CDR3 DNA is TGTGCCAGCAGCTTGGCAATCCCCGCCCGCGCTGAAGCTTTCTTT.